The clone carrying this T cell receptor beta chain was detected once. The target antigen is unknown. Treatment was busulfan-fludarabine conditioning, a marrow graft, and cyclophosphamide on days +3 and +4. V shed 0 bases and J shed 7 bases, with 10 bases lying between them. Germline assignment: CDR1 MNHEY and CDR2 SMNVEV (reference sequence). This CDR3 region has 14 residues. The source of the sample is a study of T cells after posttransplantation cyclophosphamide. Overall study results and limits: Donor CD8+ memory clones often dominated recipient blood repertoires at later times. TRB clonality was highly associated with recipient CMV seropositivity and reactivation. Blood and skin or GI T cell repertoires showed limited TRB overlap.

Data came from immunoSEQ multiplex PCR; TCRdb stores just in-frame clones and leaves some out. The table lists 7,000 to 10,000 clones, 85% of them singletons, with 20% to 25% in the top ten. Source: PBMCs, taken after allogeneic stem cell transplant with posttransplant cyclophosphamide. The receptor was derived from a female patient between 35 and 55 years old who received an allogeneic stem cell transplant from an unrelated donor, was CMV-positive, and had no GVHD. The graft donor may have given rise to some T cells. The rearrangement joins TRBV27 to TRBJ1-5, with D maybe TRBD1 (6 bases). The CDR3 coding sequence is TGTGCCAGCAGTTTATCGGGGAGGGGGCAGCCCCAGCATTTT. This sequence encodes CASSLSGRGQPQHF.